A selection of T cell receptor beta chains follows, all from one sample in a study of T cell repertoires in cytomegalovirus infection. Their specific antigens are unknown. TCRdb reprocessed the reads with MiXCR, giving one entry per CDR3 protein. Of some 800,000 distinct CDR3 sequences listed, roughly 28% are singletons. Source: cultured CD8+ T cells from PBMCs, taken from culture after CMV antigen stimulation. The receptors here all came from a human donor in good health (CMV status not recorded). Some clones in this sample may be carry-over from other donors' samples. Both conserved end residues are trimmed from each CDR3.

j_gene	v_gene	CDR3aa
TRBJ1-1	TRBV27	ASSLSGTSGTEAF
TRBJ1-3	TRBV4-3	ASSYRADTIY
TRBJ2-3	TRBV6-5	ASSYSPPGGNTDTQY
TRBJ2-7	TRBV2	ASRGGLDYEQY
TRBJ1-5	TRBV5-4	ASSLDFLDIQYSNQPQH
TRBJ2-5	TRBV19	ASSPFIPPGETQY
TRBJ1-1	TRBV9	ASSVGGPTEAF
TRBJ2-5	TRBV5-5	ASITSGGSQETQY
TRBJ2-2	TRBV7-7	ASQIGSGPGELF
TRBJ2-5	TRBV27	ASSSWEGQETQY
TRBJ1-4	TRBV7-9	ASSLDPRRGGEPNEKLF